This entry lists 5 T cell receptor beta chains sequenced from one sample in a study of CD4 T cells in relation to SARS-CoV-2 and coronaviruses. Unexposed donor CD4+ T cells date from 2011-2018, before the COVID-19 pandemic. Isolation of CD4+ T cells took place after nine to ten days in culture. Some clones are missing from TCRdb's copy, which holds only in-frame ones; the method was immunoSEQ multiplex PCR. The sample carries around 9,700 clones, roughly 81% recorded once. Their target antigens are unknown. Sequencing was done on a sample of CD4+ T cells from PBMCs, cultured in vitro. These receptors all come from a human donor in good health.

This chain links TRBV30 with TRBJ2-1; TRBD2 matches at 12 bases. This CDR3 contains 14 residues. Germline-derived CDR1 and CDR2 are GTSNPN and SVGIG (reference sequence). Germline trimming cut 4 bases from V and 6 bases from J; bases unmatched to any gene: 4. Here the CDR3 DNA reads TGTGCCTGGACTAGCGGGAGGGCCGGCAATGAGCAGTTCTTC. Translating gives CAWTSGRAGNEQFF.

The CDR3 spells CASSLRTGSDYGYTF. The CDR3 DNA reads TGCGCCAGCAGCTTGAGGACAGGGTCAGACTATGGCTACACCTTC. The chain combines TRBV5-1 with TRBJ1-2, with 8 bases that match TRBD1. Germline assignment: CDR1 SGHRS and CDR2 YFSETQ. V shed 1 base and J 3 bases; nucleotides not matched to a gene: 5. The CDR3 spans 15 residues.

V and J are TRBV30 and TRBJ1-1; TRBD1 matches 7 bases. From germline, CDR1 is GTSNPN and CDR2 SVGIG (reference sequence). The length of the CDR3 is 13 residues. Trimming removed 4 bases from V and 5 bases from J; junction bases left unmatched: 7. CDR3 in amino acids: CAWTRQGLTEAFF. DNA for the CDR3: TGTGCCTGGACGAGACAGGGTCTAACTGAAGCTTTCTTT. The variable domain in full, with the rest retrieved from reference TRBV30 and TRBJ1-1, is SQTIHQWPATLVQPVGSPLSLECTVEGTSNPNLYWYRQAAGRGLQLLFYSVGIGQISSEVPQNLSASRPQDRQFILSSKKLLLSDSGFYLCAWTRQGLTEAFFGQGTRLTVV.

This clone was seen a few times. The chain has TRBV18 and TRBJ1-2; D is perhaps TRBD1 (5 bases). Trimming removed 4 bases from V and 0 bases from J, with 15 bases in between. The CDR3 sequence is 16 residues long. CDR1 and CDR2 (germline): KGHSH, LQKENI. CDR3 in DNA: TGTGCCAGCTCACTCAACCGGGACGGAGCTAACTATGGCTACACCTTC. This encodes CASSLNRDGANYGYTF.

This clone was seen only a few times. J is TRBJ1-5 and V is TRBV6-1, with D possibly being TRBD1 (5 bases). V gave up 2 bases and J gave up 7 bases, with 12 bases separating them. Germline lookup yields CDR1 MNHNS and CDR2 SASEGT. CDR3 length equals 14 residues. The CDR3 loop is CASSETAGRQPQHF. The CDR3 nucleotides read TGTGCCAGCAGTGAAACTGCAGGGCGCCAGCCCCAGCATTTT.